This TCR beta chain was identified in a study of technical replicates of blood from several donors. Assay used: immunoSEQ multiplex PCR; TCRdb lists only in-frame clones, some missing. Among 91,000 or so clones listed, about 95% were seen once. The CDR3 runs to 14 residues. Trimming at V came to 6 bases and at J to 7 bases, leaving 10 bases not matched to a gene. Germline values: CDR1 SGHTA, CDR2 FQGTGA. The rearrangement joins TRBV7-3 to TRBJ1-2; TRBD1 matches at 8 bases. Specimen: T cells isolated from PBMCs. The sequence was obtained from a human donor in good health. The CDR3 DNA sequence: TGTGCCAGCAGGCCCGGACAGGGTCTTGGTGGCTACACCTTC. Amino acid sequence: CASRPGQGLGGYTF.